This T cell receptor beta chain was recorded in a study of breast tumors, draining lymph nodes, adjacent tissues. Study-wide results and limits: Most tumor T cells seemingly derive from lymph node, then expand in tumor. Tumor repertoires ranked between lymph nodes and nontumor tissue in diversity, with V and J gene preferences.

Axillary draining lymph nodes of breast cancer patients supplied the node samples. This clonotype has ten or more counts. Its antigen is unidentified. Via MiXCR, TCRdb re-called the multiplex PCR reads, giving one row per CDR3 protein. The sample lists tens of thousands of distinct CDR3 sequences; around 30% were seen once. What was sequenced was axillary lymph node tissue. This clonotype was obtained from a female donor with breast cancer. Some clones in this sample may be carry-over from other donors' samples.

The DNA of the CDR3 is TGCAGTGTTCCACTGTCGGGACAGATCTATGGCTACACCTTC. Translating it yields CSVPLSGQIYGYTF. The chain has TRBV20-1 and TRBJ1-2; TRBD1 matches at 7 bases. The CDR3 consists of 14 residues. V was clipped by 7 bases and J by 4 bases; unmatched bases: 12. Germline CDR1 reads DFQATT; CDR2 reads SNEGSKA (reference sequence).